Only a few counts were recorded for the clone carrying this T cell receptor beta chain. What it binds is unknown. Generated by immunoSEQ multiplex PCR, the TCRdb table keeps only in-frame clones and is missing some. The data show about 390,000 clones, with around 85% seen just once and 3.5% held by the top ten. The CDR3 contains 14 residues. Germline-derived CDR1 and CDR2 are SGHVS and FQNEAQ. V lost 1 base to trimming and J lost 5 bases; unmatched junction nucleotides: 4. Treatment defined: about 20 received Ad26.COV2.S at low or high dose, single or two shots; 5 received placebo; per-sample allocation not given. Samples analyzed were those drawn on day 63 after the first vaccine or placebo injection. In Boston, the donor was an adult between 18-55 years of age. The data stem from a study of Ad26.COV2.S vaccination and SARS-CoV-2 variants. About the research overall: Each vaccinee took Ad26.COV2.S intramuscularly, once or twice 56 days apart. Whole-study results and caveats: Participants in the vaccine arm had higher spike-specific TCR breadth; placebo recipients had lower. Responses of T cells in total may have been underestimated by the TCR breadth and depth analyses.

Material: peripheral blood, obtained in a trial of Ad26.COV2.S vaccine versus placebo. This sequence joins TRBV7-8 and TRBJ2-5, with TRBD1 matching over 7 bases. The sequence was obtained from a person between 18 and 59 years old who received the Ad26.COV2.S COVID-19 vaccine or a placebo. The CDR3 coding sequence is TGTGCCAGCAGCTTAGAAAACAGGGGTGAGACCCAGTACTTC. Translating gives CASSLENRGETQYF.